Listed below are T cell receptor beta chains from one sample, sequenced in a study of blood T cell repertoires in COVID-19. Generated by immunoSEQ multiplex PCR, the TCRdb table keeps only in-frame clones and is missing some. The sample has about 270,000 clones; roughly 89% are singletons. Sequencing used peripheral blood. Source of these receptors: a man aged 45-65 years with acute or convalescent COVID-19. Each CDR3 is given with its conserved first and last residue. A D gene is named only where the DNA matches it firmly. Rows may omit the clone size; those that give it use once, few, many or a size class.

D	size	V	J	DNA	CDR3
.	many	TRBV9	TRBJ2-4	TGTGCCAGCAGCTGGGACACTTCGAGGGGAACCATTCAGTACTTC	CASSWDTSRGTIQYF
TRBD2	.	TRBV11-2	TRBJ2-3	TGTGCCAGCAGCTTAGAGGGACTAGGGCTCAGTACGCAGTATTTT	CASSLEGLGLSTQYF
.	.	TRBV11-2	TRBJ2-7	TGTGCCAGCACTTTCTCTCCGGCTTCCCTTCCTAGGCTGACGAGTCAGTACTTC	CASTFSPASLPRLTSQYF
TRBD2	.	TRBV3-1/TRBV3-2	TRBJ2-7	TGTGCCAGCAGCCAAAACGGGGGGGTGTACGAGCAGTACTTC	CASSQNGGVYEQYF
.	.	TRBV2	TRBJ2-7	TGTGCCAGCAGTGACAGGGCAAGTGACGAGCAGTACTTC	CASSDRASDEQYF
.	.	TRBV5-1	TRBJ2-6	TGCGCCAGCAGCCCGTTGACAGCTTTCTCTGGGGCCAACGTCCTGACTTTC	CASSPLTAFSGANVLTF
TRBD1	.	TRBV27	TRBJ1-3	TGTGCCAGCAGTCCTTGGACAGGGGAAGGAAACACCATATATTTT	CASSPWTGEGNTIYF
.	.	TRBV5-1	TRBJ2-7	TGCGCCAGCACGGGTGACCTTGGTACCTACGAGCAGTACTTC	CASTGDLGTYEQYF
TRBD1	.	TRBV5-1	TRBJ1-6	TGCGCCAGCAGCTTGACAGGGGGAGACTCACCCCTCCACTTT	CASSLTGGDSPLHF
.	.	TRBV2	TRBJ2-1	TGTGCCAGCTGGGACTATGAGCAGTTCTTC	CASWDYEQFF
.	.	TRBV6-6	TRBJ1-2	TGTGCCGGTACGAAAGAGGGCACCCAATACTATGGCTACACCTTC	CAGTKEGTQYYGYTF
TRBD1	.	TRBV7-2	TRBJ1-3	TGTGCCAGCAGCTTAGGATGGACAGGGGCCGGAAACACCATATATTTT	CASSLGWTGAGNTIYF
.	.	TRBV27	TRBJ1-5	TGTGCCAGCAGTTTATCGTTATCAGGGTATCAGCCCCAGCATTTT	CASSLSLSGYQPQHF
TRBD1	.	TRBV29-1	TRBJ2-1	TGCAGCGTCGTTGACAGGGGGGCCTACAATGAGCAGTTCTTC	CSVVDRGAYNEQFF
TRBD1	.	TRBV6-5	TRBJ1-4	TGTGCCAGCAGTTATGGGGACAGAGTGCCGGGGAAACTGTTTTTT	CASSYGDRVPGKLFF
.	.	TRBV6-4	TRBJ2-1	TGTGCCAGCAGAGGGATCCCCGGGGTCAGTGAGCAGTTCTTC	CASRGIPGVSEQFF
.	few	TRBV9	TRBJ2-2	TGTGCCAGCAGCGTCACAGCTACCGGGGAGCTGTTTTTT	CASSVTATGELFF
.	.	TRBV4-1	TRBJ2-3	TGCGCCAGCAGCCCCCACCGGGAAACAGATACGCAGTATTTT	CASSPHRETDTQYF
.	.	TRBV6-6	TRBJ1-1	TGTGCCGGCCGAGGGAGGGACAAAGCTTTCTTT	CAGRGRDKAFF
.	.	TRBV10-3	TRBJ1-2	TGTGCCATCAGTGAGCCCCTCCGGACTGGGGGGAATGGCTACACCTTC	CAISEPLRTGGNGYTF
.	.	TRBV12-2	TRBJ1-2	TGTGCAAGTCGCGCACAGGGGGCGATCGGCTACACCTTC	CASRAQGAIGYTF
.	.	TRBV6-5	TRBJ2-7	TGTGCCAGCAGTCACGGACAGATTAGCTCCTACGAGCAGTACTTC	CASSHGQISSYEQYF
.	.	TRBV5-6	TRBJ1-2	TGTGCCAGCAGCTTCTGGGGACAAGATGGCTACACCTTC	CASSFWGQDGYTF
.	.	TRBV10-2	TRBJ1-1	TGCGCCACCAACAGGGTCGGTACTGAAGCTTTCTTT	CATNRVGTEAFF
TRBD1	.	TRBV19	TRBJ1-6	TGTGCCAGTAGTCTCCTCCGACAGGGAGATTCACCCCTCCACTTT	CASSLLRQGDSPLHF
.	.	TRBV7-9	TRBJ1-1	TGTGCCAGCAGCTTAGCAGGGGACACTGAAGCTTTCTTT	CASSLAGDTEAFF
TRBD2	.	TRBV6-5	TRBJ2-7	TGTGCCAGCAGCCTGACTAGCGACTCCTACGAGCAGTACTTC	CASSLTSDSYEQYF
.	many	TRBV2	TRBJ2-7	TGTGCCAGCAGTGATCGACTAGGTGGCTACGAGCAGTACTTC	CASSDRLGGYEQYF
TRBD1	.	TRBV19	TRBJ1-6	TGTGCCAGTAGTTCATCGGACAGGGCCCCTAATTCACCCCTCCACTTT	CASSSSDRAPNSPLHF
.	once	TRBV5-1	TRBJ1-2	TGCGCCAGCAGCCAAGCCTTCTATGGCTACACCTTC	CASSQAFYGYTF
.	.	TRBV18	TRBJ1-5	TGTGCCAGCTCACTCACTAAGGATAGCAATCAGCCCCAGCATTTT	CASSLTKDSNQPQHF
.	.	TRBV7-3	TRBJ1-6	TGTGCCAGCAGCACACAGGGCGGGAATTCACCCCTCCACTTT	CASSTQGGNSPLHF
.	.	TRBV5-8	TRBJ2-5	TGTGCCAGCAGCTTTTTCGGACTGCAAGATGAGACCCAGTACTTC	CASSFFGLQDETQYF
TRBD1	.	TRBV30	TRBJ1-4	TGTGCCTGGAGAGCACAGGGGGCAACTAATGAAAAACTGTTTTTT	CAWRAQGATNEKLFF
TRBD1	.	TRBV15	TRBJ2-7	TGTGCCACCAGCAGAGCTACCGGGACAGGGCGGTACGAGCAGTACTTC	CATSRATGTGRYEQYF
TRBD2	.	TRBV2	TRBJ2-5	TGTGCCAGCAGGCCTCAGGCGGGGGAAGAGACCCAGTACTTC	CASRPQAGEETQYF
TRBD1	.	TRBV5-6	TRBJ1-2	TGTGCCAGCAGCGGGCGGGGACAGCCTAACTATGGCTACACCTTC	CASSGRGQPNYGYTF
.	.	TRBV20-1	TRBJ1-5	TGCAGTGCTGGGCACAATCAGCCCCAGCATTTT	CSAGHNQPQHF
.	.	TRBV5-4	TRBJ2-2	TGTGCCAGCAGCATCCAGGGAAACGAGAACACCGGGGAGCTGTTTTTT	CASSIQGNENTGELFF
TRBD1	.	TRBV18	TRBJ1-4	TGTGCCAGCTCAAAGGACAGGGGGTCAGGAGGGAATGAAAAACTGTTTTTT	CASSKDRGSGGNEKLFF
.	.	TRBV27	TRBJ2-5	TGTGCCAGCAGCCCAGGGGGGGAGACCCAGTACTTC	CASSPGGETQYF
.	.	TRBV21-1	TRBJ2-4	TGTGCCAGCAGCAAAGGACTAGCGGAAAACATTCAGTACTTC	CASSKGLAENIQYF
TRBD1	.	TRBV15	TRBJ2-7	TGTGCCACCAGCAGGGAATTGTTAACAGGGGGGCACGAGCAGTACTTC	CATSRELLTGGHEQYF
.	.	TRBV11-1	TRBJ2-1	TGTGCCAGCAGCTCGACTTACAATGAGCAGTTCTTC	CASSSTYNEQFF
.	.	TRBV10-3	TRBJ1-5	TGTGCCATCAGTGAGTCGGGCGTGGATCAGCCCCAGCATTTT	CAISESGVDQPQHF
.	.	TRBV28	TRBJ1-6	TGTGCCAGCAGGGCGCTCGGGGGGAATAATTCACCCCTCCACTTT	CASRALGGNNSPLHF
.	.	TRBV12-3/TRBV12-4	TRBJ2-7	TGTGCCAGCAGCGACAGGTACGAGCAGTACTTC	CASSDRYEQYF
.	.	TRBV3-1/TRBV3-2	TRBJ1-1	TGTGCCAGCAGCCCAGGGGTCATGAACACTGAAGCTTTCTTT	CASSPGVMNTEAFF
.	.	TRBV5-4	TRBJ1-1	TGTGCCAGCAGCTTGAGGGGCCTAACTGGTGAAGCTTTCTTT	CASSLRGLTGEAFF